The 21 T cell receptor beta chains below all came from one sample that was sequenced in a study of identical twins. One entry per CDR3 protein results from TCRdb running MiXCR on the 5' RACE reads. This sample carries approximately 690,000 distinct CDR3 sequences, approximately 6.1% of them seen once, and the ten largest clones take roughly 2%. The sample comprised naive T cells sorted from blood. The source of these receptors is a man aged 18 to 30 in good health.

The V gene is TRBV28, the J gene TRBJ1-1; possibly TRBD1 for D (6 bases). Trimming took off 7 bases at V and 2 bases at J, with 14 bases between the two ends. The CDR3 is made up of 14 amino acids. In germline, CDR1 is MDHEN, CDR2 SYDVKM. The CDR3 bases are TGTGCCAGCAATTCTCGGGGGCTAAACACTGAAGCTTTCTTT. Translated, it gives CASNSRGLNTEAFF. Full variable domain (rest looked up from reference TRBV28 and TRBJ1-1): DVKVTQSSRYLVKRTGEKVFLECVQDMDHENMFWYRQDPGLGLRLIYFSYDVKMKEKGDIPEGYSVSREKKERFSLILESASTNQTSMYLCASNSRGLNTEAFFGQGTRLTVV.

This clonotype came up many times. The chain links TRBV12-3 or TRBV12-4 to TRBJ2-7; 14 bases are a match to TRBD2. Germline trimming cut 3 bases from V and 3 bases from J; bases unmatched to any gene: 7. The CDR3 has 17 residues. The CDR3 coding sequence is TGTGCCAGCAGTTTCCGACTAGCGGGAGGGCCTAGCTACGAGCAGTACTTC. This translates into CASSFRLAGGPSYEQYF.

Concerning this clonotype itself: This may come from a read error, since a much larger clone is one base off. V and J are TRBV5-1 and TRBJ2-3; no clear D. CDR1 SGHRS and CDR2 YFSETQ come from the germline V gene. The CDR3 extends over 13 amino acids. V was clipped by 2 bases and J by 4 bases, with 8 bases between them. CDR3 region: CASSFEAPDTQYF. DNA of the CDR3: TGCGCCAGCAGCTTTGAAGCCCCAGATACGCAGTATTTT.

Only a few counts were recorded for this clonotype. The V call is TRBV30, the J call TRBJ1-2; a weak D match, TRBD1 (5 bases). The germline V gene has CDR1 GTSNPN and CDR2 SVGIG (reference sequence). The CDR3 consists of 13 residues. The ends were cut back, 5 bases at V and 3 bases at J, with 13 bases in the middle. The CDR3, as DNA: TGTGCCTGGGGAGGCGGGGGGGACTATGGCTACACCTTC. Encoded protein: CAWGGGGDYGYTF. The full variable domain, its missing parts supplied by reference TRBV30 and TRBJ1-2, is SQTIHQWPATLVQPVGSPLSLECTVEGTSNPNLYWYRQAAGRGLQLLFYSVGIGQISSEVPQNLSASRPQDRQFILSSKKLLLSDSGFYLCAWGGGGDYGYTFGSGTRLTVV.

The rearrangement links TRBV7-2 to TRBJ2-7; 13 nucleotides line up with TRBD2. Germline lookup yields CDR1 SGHTA and CDR2 FQGNSA. The CDR3 contains 18 residues. J gave up 2 bases and V 0 bases, and 7 bases lay outside the gene matches. The CDR3 protein is CASSLAEGLAGPPYEQYF. CDR3 sequence (DNA): TGTGCCAGCAGCTTAGCTGAGGGACTAGCGGGACCCCCCTACGAGCAGTACTTC.

The sample holds many counts of this clonotype. CDR3 sequence (DNA): TGTGCCACCAGTTCAAGGTTGGAGCAGTTCTTC. This encodes CATSSRLEQFF. This chain uses TRBV24-1 with TRBJ2-1; D is undetermined. In germline, CDR1 is KGHDR, CDR2 SFDVKD. The CDR3 loop spans 11 amino acids. V lost 6 bases, J lost 10 bases, and 9 bases lay in between.

This clonotype was seen more than once but under ten times. The chain combines TRBV6-1 with TRBJ2-7; 7 bases are a match to TRBD2. The CDR3 totals 15 residues. CDR1 and CDR2 from the germline V gene are MNHNS and SASEGT. V shed 6 bases and J 0 bases; nucleotides not matched to a gene: 8. The chain's CDR3 is CASRPLAASSYEQYF. CDR3 nucleotides: TGTGCCAGCAGGCCCCTAGCGGCAAGCTCCTACGAGCAGTACTTC.

In its sample, this clonotype was seen a few times. The conserved phenylalanine or tryptophan normally closing the CDR3 is absent here, so this likely arose from a read error. The limits of the CDR3 on the DNA are not certain, so only TCRdb's listed CDR3 is given. The rearrangement links TRBV6-5 to TRBJ1-2; TRBD1, the D gene given by the table, was not confirmed from the DNA. Germline CDR1 and CDR2: MNHEY and SVGAGI. The CDR3 spans 10 amino acids, including both terminal residues. The CDR3 loop is CASSNGQNRT.

This clonotype has only a few counts. The chain recombines TRBV10-3 with TRBJ2-1; TRBD2 matches at 11 bases. V lost 6 bases, J lost 4 bases, and 5 bases stayed unmatched. CDR3 length: 15 residues. The V gene's germline CDR1 is ENHRY and CDR2 SYGVKD. The chain's CDR3 is CAISGSGRAYNEQFF. DNA of the CDR3: TGTGCCATCAGCGGTAGCGGGAGGGCATACAATGAGCAGTTCTTC.

A few counts support this clonotype. The chain combines TRBV2 with TRBJ2-7; 8 bases agree with TRBD2. With V trimmed by 2 bases and J by 1 base, 4 bases remained unmatched. CDR3 length: 15 residues. Per germline, CDR1 SNHLY and CDR2 FYNNEI. The CDR3 loop is CASSEWASGSYEQYV. CDR3 DNA: TGTGCCAGCAGTGAATGGGCTAGCGGGTCCTACGAGCAGTACGTC.

The J gene is TRBJ2-7, the V gene TRBV15; 9 bases match TRBD1. The CDR3 length is 15 residues. V shed 3 bases and J 1 base; nucleotides not matched to a gene: 4. The germline V gene encodes CDR1 LNHNV and CDR2 YYDKDF (reference sequence). The CDR3 sequence: CATSSDRGSSYEQYF. CDR3 coding DNA: TGTGCCACCAGCAGCGACAGGGGGTCATCCTACGAGCAGTACTTC.

Ten or more counts support this clonotype. This chain links TRBV4-3 with TRBJ1-6; a possible D gene is TRBD1 (5 bases). V lost 0 bases and J lost 6, with 12 bases in between. Germline lookup yields CDR1 LGHNA and CDR2 YSLEER. The CDR3 is 16 residues long. CDR3 loop: CASSQDKGMGNSPLHF. The CDR3 DNA reads as TGCGCCAGCAGCCAAGATAAGGGGATGGGTAATTCACCCCTCCACTTT.

This clonotype showed up many times. The J gene is TRBJ2-5, the V gene TRBV12-3 or TRBV12-4; 14 bases fit TRBD2. This CDR3 region has 16 residues. V was clipped by 9 bases and J by 5 bases; unmatched bases: 11. CDR3: CASVTSGRAFGETQYF. In DNA, the CDR3 is TGTGCCAGTGTGACTAGCGGGAGGGCCTTTGGGGAGACCCAGTACTTC.

This clonotype was seen at least ten times. V and J are TRBV12-3 or TRBV12-4 and TRBJ2-7, with D perhaps matching TRBD1 (6 bases). The V end was cut by 8 bases, the J end by 7 bases, with 15 bases between. The CDR3 has 12 residues. The CDR3 DNA reads TGTGCCAGCGCCCCGCCCCAGGGGGAGCAGTACTTC. This codes for CASAPPQGEQYF.

At least ten counts were recorded for this clonotype. The CDR3 is CASSFFLGGRAPGELFF. Here the CDR3 DNA reads TGTGCCAGCAGTTTCTTCCTGGGAGGCAGGGCCCCCGGGGAGCTGTTTTTT. The chain uses TRBV12-3 or TRBV12-4 and TRBJ2-2; TRBD2 might be the D (6 bases). This CDR3 spans 17 amino acids. V lost 3 bases and J 6 bases, leaving 20 bases between the germline ends.

This clonotype was observed a few times. The chain carries TRBV18 and TRBJ2-1; 9 bases are a match to TRBD1. The CDR3 covers 15 residues. CDR1 is KGHSH and CDR2 is LQKENI in the germline V gene. Germline trimming cut 1 base from V and 5 bases from J; bases unmatched to any gene: 3. The DNA of the CDR3 is TGTGCCAGCTCACCACAACAGGGGGCCCACAATGAGCAGTTCTTC. Its protein is CASSPQQGAHNEQFF.

This clonotype has more than one count but fewer than ten. CDR3 sequence (DNA): TGTGCCACCAGCAGAGGGGCAGGGGGATCCTACAATGAGCAGTTCTTC. Protein: CATSRGAGGSYNEQFF. The J gene is TRBJ2-1, the V gene TRBV15; TRBD1 agrees at 7 bases. In germline, CDR1 is LNHNV, CDR2 YYDKDF (reference sequence). Unmatched junction bases numbered 4, after V lost 1 base and J lost 1 base. This CDR3 has 16 residues.

This clonotype was recorded many times. J is TRBJ1-1 and V is TRBV29-1, with 10 bases identical to TRBD1. This CDR3 contains 11 residues. The ends lost 6 bases at V and 11 bases at J; junction bases unmatched: 6. Germline-derived CDR1 and CDR2 are SQVTM and ANQGSEA. The CDR3 protein is CSVLPGQGAFF. The CDR3 DNA reads as TGCAGCGTATTACCGGGACAGGGGGCTTTCTTT.

This clonotype was seen many times. V usage is TRBV10-3 and J usage is TRBJ2-7, with D tentatively TRBD1 or TRBD2 (5 bases each). CDR1 is ENHRY, CDR2 SYGVKD, per germline. This CDR3 has 14 amino acids. Trimming took 1 base from V and 6 from J, leaving 13 bases between them. In nucleotides, the CDR3 is TGTGCCATCAGTGAGTTTTGGGACGCCTGCGAGCAGTACTTC. It is translated as CAISEFWDACEQYF.

There are many counts of this clonotype. The chain couples TRBV27 to TRBJ2-1; 12 bases map to TRBD1. V gave up 2 bases and J gave up 7 bases; unmatched junction bases: 3. CDR1 MNHEY and CDR2 SMNVEV come from the germline V gene (reference sequence). The CDR3 loop spans 15 amino acids. CDR3 bases: TGTGCCAGCAGTTTAGGGACAGGGGGCTTGAATGAGCAGTTCTTC. The encoded protein is CASSLGTGGLNEQFF.

This clonotype was counted between two and nine times. The genes are TRBV5-1 and TRBJ2-3, with 8 bases identical to TRBD2. The junction had 1 base not matched to a gene; V was cut back by 5 bases and J by 2 bases. This CDR3 has 13 amino acids. The V gene's germline CDR1 is SGHRS and CDR2 YFSETQ. This CDR3 reads CASRAGDTDTQYF. The CDR3 region has the DNA TGCGCCAGCAGAGCGGGAGACACAGATACGCAGTATTTT.